Included here is one T cell receptor beta chain sequence, with context. Its recognized antigen is unknown. The sample holds no much larger clone one base away, and base qualities are not on file. These data originate in a study of PD-1 blockade in classical Hodgkin lymphoma (dated by TCRdb to about 2020). Context from the whole study: The study used TCR beta sequencing and CyTOF to define a peripheral blood immune signature of response to PD-1 blockade in classical Hodgkin lymphoma. Results and caveats for the whole study, not just this receptor: The study covered only a single clinical trial cohort, and the causes of the repertoire differences, possibly disease activity or prior therapy, were still not defined. Newly diagnosed patients were reported to have lower baseline TCR diversity than healthy donors, and relapsed/refractory patients were reported to have lower baseline TCR diversity still.

Reading from cysteine to phenylalanine, the CDR3 counts 14 amino acids. The kept DNA is CDR3 alone, 42 bases in frame from the first base. CDR1 and CDR2 (SEHNR, FQNEAQ) derive from the germline V gene (reference sequence). V drops 7 bases and J drops 4 bases, leaving 16 bases in between. The Qiagen DNeasy kit was used to extract genomic DNA from unsorted PBMCs and from the negatively selected CD4+ and CD8+ fractions. Using primers that anneal to V and J segments, immunoSEQ multiplex PCR amplified the TCR beta CDR3 regions. A synthetic immune receptor repertoire was used to minimize amplification bias, and any remaining bias was removed computationally after sequencing. The study's processing was this. Custom Python scripts were used to quantify repertoire diversity as the Shannon entropy index. Unsorted, CD4+ and CD8+ repertoires were analyzed separately, except in combined analyses where CD4+ and CD8+ sequences were merged in silico. As stored in TCRdb, this immuneACCESS dataset retains in-frame rearrangements with V and J assigned. A fraction of the clones does not appear; measured against another copy, unresolved V genes explain less than half of the discrepancy, and the remainder lacks a known reason. V and J calls and clone size come straight from that table; D and trimming were deduced from the DNA. This sample holds approximately 35,000 clones; 94% were observed only once. The top ten hold 2.3% of the sample.

The sample's time point label, decoded: newly diagnosed, previously untreated cHL patient sample. As a comparison group for the relapsed/refractory trial patients, PBMCs from patients with newly diagnosed, previously untreated classical Hodgkin lymphoma were sequenced. Peripheral blood was collected in 8 mL Vacutainer Cell Preparation Tubes, from which PBMCs were isolated by centrifugation and then cryopreserved. The chain is made from TRBV7-9 and TRBJ1-1; perhaps TRBD1 is the D gene, with 5 bases matching. Input material: peripheral blood mononuclear cells (PBMCs). This clonotype was sampled from a human donor with classical Hodgkin lymphoma. The CDR3 amino acid sequence is: CASTSPRDRTEAFF. The DNA is TGTGCCAGCACCTCCCCCCGGGACCGCACTGAAGCTTTCTTT.